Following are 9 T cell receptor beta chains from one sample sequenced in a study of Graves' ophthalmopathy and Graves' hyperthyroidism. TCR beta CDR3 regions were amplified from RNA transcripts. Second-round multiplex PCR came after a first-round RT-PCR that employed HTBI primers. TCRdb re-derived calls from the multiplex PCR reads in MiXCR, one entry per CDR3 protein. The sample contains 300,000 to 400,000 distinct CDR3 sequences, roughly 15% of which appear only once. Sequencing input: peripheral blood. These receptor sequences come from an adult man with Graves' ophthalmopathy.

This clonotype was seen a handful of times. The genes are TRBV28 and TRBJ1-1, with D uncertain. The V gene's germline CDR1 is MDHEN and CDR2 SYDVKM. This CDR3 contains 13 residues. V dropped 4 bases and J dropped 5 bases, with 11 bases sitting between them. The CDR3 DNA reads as TGTGCCAGCAGTTCCCCGGGAAGGACTGAAGCTTTCTTT. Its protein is CASSSPGRTEAFF.

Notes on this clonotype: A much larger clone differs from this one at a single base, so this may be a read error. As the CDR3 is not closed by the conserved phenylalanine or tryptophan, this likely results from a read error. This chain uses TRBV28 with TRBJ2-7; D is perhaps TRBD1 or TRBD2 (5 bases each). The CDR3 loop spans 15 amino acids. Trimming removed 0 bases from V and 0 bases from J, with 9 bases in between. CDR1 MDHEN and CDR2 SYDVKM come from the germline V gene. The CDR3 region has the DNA TGTGCCAGCAGTTTATGGGGGGAATCCTCCTACGAGCAGTACCTC. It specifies CASSLWGESSYEQYL.

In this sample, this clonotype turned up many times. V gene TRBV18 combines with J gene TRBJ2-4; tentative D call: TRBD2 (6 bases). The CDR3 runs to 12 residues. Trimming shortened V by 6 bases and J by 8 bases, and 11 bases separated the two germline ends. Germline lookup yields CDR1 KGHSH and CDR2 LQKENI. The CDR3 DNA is TGTGCCAGCTCTCCTGCTAGCGACATTCAGTACTTC. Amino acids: CASSPASDIQYF.

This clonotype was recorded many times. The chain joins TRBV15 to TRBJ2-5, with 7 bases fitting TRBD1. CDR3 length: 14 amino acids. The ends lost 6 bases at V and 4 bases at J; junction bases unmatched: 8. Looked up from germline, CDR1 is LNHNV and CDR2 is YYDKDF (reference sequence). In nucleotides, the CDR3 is TGTGCCACCAGGTTCGGGCAGGGGGTAGAGACCCAGTACTTC. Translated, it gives CATRFGQGVETQYF.

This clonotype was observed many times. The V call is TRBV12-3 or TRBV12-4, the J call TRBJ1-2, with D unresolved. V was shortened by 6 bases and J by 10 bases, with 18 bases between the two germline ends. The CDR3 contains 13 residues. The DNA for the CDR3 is TGTGCCAGCAGCCCCCGGGCGGCGAGGGACTACACCTTC. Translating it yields CASSPRAARDYTF.

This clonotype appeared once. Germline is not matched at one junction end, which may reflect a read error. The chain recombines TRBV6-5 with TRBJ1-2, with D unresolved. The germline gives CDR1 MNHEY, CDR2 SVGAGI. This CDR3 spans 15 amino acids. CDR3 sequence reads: CASSYSTQINTGYIF. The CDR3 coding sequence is TGTGCCAGCAGTTACTCGACACAGATAAATACTGGCTACATCTTC.

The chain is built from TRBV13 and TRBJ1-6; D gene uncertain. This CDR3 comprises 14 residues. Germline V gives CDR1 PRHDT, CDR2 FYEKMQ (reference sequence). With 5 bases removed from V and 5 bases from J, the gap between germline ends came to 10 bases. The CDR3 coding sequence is TGTGCCAGCAGCCGGAGACGGCATAATTCACCCCTCCACTTT. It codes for CASSRRRHNSPLHF.

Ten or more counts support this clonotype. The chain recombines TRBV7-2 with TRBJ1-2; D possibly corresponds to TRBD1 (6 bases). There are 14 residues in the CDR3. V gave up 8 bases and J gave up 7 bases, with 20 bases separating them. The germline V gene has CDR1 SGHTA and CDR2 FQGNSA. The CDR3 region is CASAEGGVPGGYTF. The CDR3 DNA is TGTGCCAGCGCCGAAGGGGGGGTTCCTGGTGGCTACACCTTC.

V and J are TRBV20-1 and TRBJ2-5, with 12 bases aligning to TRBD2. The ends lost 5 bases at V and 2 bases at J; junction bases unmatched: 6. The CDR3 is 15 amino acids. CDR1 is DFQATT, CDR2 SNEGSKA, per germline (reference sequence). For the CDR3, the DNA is TGCAGTGCTCCCAGGACTAGCGGGGAGCAAGAGACCCAGTACTTC. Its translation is CSAPRTSGEQETQYF.